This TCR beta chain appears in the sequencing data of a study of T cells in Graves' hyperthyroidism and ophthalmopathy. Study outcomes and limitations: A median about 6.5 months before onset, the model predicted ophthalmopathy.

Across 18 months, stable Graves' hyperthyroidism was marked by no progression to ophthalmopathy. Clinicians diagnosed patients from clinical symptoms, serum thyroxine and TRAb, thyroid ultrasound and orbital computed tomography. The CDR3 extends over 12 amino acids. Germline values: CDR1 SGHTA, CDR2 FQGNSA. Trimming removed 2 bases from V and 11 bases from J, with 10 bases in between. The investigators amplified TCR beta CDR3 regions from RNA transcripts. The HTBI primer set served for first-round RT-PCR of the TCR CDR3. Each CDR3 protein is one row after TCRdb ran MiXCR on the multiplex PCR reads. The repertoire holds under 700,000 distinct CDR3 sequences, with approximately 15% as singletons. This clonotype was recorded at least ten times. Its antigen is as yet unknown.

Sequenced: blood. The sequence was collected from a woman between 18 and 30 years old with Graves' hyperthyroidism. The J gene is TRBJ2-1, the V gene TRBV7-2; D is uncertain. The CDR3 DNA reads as TGTGCCAGCAGCTTATTGGCCGCCAAGCAGTTCTTC. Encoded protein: CASSLLAAKQFF.